This TCR beta chain was found in a study of PD-1 blockade in mismatch repair-deficient tumors. The V and J ends lost 5 bases and 4 bases, in that order; junction bases with no gene match: 11. This CDR3 has 15 residues. Germline assignment: CDR1 SGDLS and CDR2 YYNGEE. Mismatch repair deficiency was confirmed in all patients, by PCR or immunohistochemistry. Produced via immunoSEQ multiplex PCR; TCRdb's table is partial and in-frame only. The repertoire holds more than 40,000 clones, around 85% seen once, with about 8.3% in the top ten. The specimen comprised peripheral blood, sampled roughly 21 weeks after starting pembrolizumab. This TCR derives from an adult with mismatch repair-deficient cancer. The rearrangement uses TRBV9 and TRBJ2-7; 8 bases fit TRBD1. This chain's CDR3 is CASSESSGGSYEQYF. CDR3 bases: TGTGCCAGCAGTGAGAGTTCAGGGGGCAGTTACGAGCAGTACTTC.